The 6 T cell receptor beta chains presented below share a single source sample, sequenced in a study of OX40 agonist ivuxolimab in advanced cancers. Sequencing used immunoSEQ multiplex PCR; TCRdb keeps in-frame clones, though not all of them. The sample lists roughly 48,000 clones, approximately 84% seen once, with 0.9% to 1.2% in the top ten. This sample comprised CD4+ or CD8+ T cells sorted from blood, obtained in a trial of the OX40 agonist ivuxolimab. These receptor sequences come from an adult with an advanced solid tumor such as melanoma, head and neck, liver or kidney cancer.

The chain combines TRBV19 with TRBJ1-2; D may be TRBD1 (6 bases). The CDR3 has 14 amino acids. The V gene lost 5 bases and the J gene lost 8 bases, with 18 bases spanning the gap. The germline V gene has CDR1 LNHDA and CDR2 SQIVND (reference sequence). CDR3 sequence (DNA): TGTGCCAGTAGTGCCCTCGGGGGGGCGGGAGGCTACACCTTC. Its protein product is CASSALGGAGGYTF.

This clone appeared once. This chain joins TRBV5-6 and TRBJ2-7; 7 bases agree with TRBD2. V was clipped by 2 bases and J by 6 bases; unmatched bases: 8. This CDR3 spans 14 amino acids. From germline, CDR1 is SGHDT and CDR2 YYEEEE. CDR3 amino acids: CASSFPGTTGEQYF. CDR3 sequence (DNA): TGTGCCAGCAGCTTTCCCGGGACTACCGGCGAGCAGTACTTC.

The chain joins TRBV5-1 to TRBJ2-2, with 9 bases aligning to TRBD1. CDR3 length: 16 residues. Germline CDR1 SGHRS, CDR2 YFSETQ. Trimming cost V 4 bases and J 2 bases; bases outside gene matches: 6. The CDR3 spells CASSHRTGDNTGELFF. The CDR3 coding sequence is TGCGCCAGCAGCCACCGGACAGGGGACAACACCGGGGAGCTGTTTTTT. Based on the CDR3 plus reference TRBV5-1 and TRBJ2-2, the full variable domain is KAGVTQTPRYLIKTRGQQVTLSCSPISGHRSVSWYQQTPGQGLQFLFEYFSETQRNKGNFPGRFSGRQFSNSRSEMNVSTLELGDSALYLCASSHRTGDNTGELFFGEGSRLTVL.

V is TRBV27 and J is TRBJ2-5; D is uncertain. Trimming left V 5 bases short and J 2 bases short, with 15 bases between. CDR1 MNHEY and CDR2 SMNVEV come from the germline V gene (reference sequence). The CDR3 runs 15 residues. The CDR3 spells CASSPLRRPQETQYF. The CDR3 nucleotides are TGTGCCAGCAGTCCCTTGCGACGGCCACAAGAGACCCAGTACTTC.

V is TRBV19 and J is TRBJ2-7; 9 nucleotides line up with TRBD1. This CDR3 spans 14 amino acids. Germline CDR1 is LNHDA and CDR2 is SQIVND (reference sequence). After removal of 3 bases from V and 3 bases from J, the junction contained 3 bases not matched to a gene. Here the CDR3 DNA reads TGTGCCAGTAGTATGACAGGGGGTCTCTACGAGCAGTACTTC. Translation gives CASSMTGGLYEQYF. Full variable domain (remainder filled in from reference TRBV19 and TRBJ2-7): DGGITQSPKYLFRKEGQNVTLSCEQNLNHDAMYWYRQDPGQGLRLIYYSQIVNDFQKGDIAEGYSVSREKKESFPLTVTSAQKNPTAFYLCASSMTGGLYEQYFGPGTRLTVT.

As to this clone: One junction end does not reproduce the germline sequence, and a read error may be involved. V is TRBV30 and J is TRBJ2-7; 9 nucleotides match TRBD2. This CDR3 is built from 18 residues. Germline CDR1 GTSNPN, CDR2 SVGIG (reference sequence). CDR3 protein: CAWRVMRGGAGVRYEQYF. The CDR3 bases are TGTGCCTGGCGTGTAATGCGGGGGGGGGCGGGAGTTCGGTACGAGCAGTACTTC.